Given below is one T cell receptor (beta chain) in context. The length of the CDR3 is 16 residues. Germline-derived CDR1 and CDR2 are SGHTA and FQGNSA. V lost 1 base to trimming and J lost 1 base, with 11 bases between them. Sequencing used immunoSEQ multiplex PCR; TCRdb keeps in-frame clones, though not all of them. The data hold about 97,000 clones, with approximately 90% observed a single time. This entry comes from a study of T cell changes during pregnancy in multiple sclerosis. The clonotype was recovered from a female donor in good health, enrolled as a control in a pregnancy study. The V and J genes are TRBV7-2 and TRBJ1-5; D may be TRBD1 (5 bases). The material was peripheral blood, obtained in the second trimester of pregnancy. As DNA, the CDR3 is TGTGCCAGCAGCTTAGGCAGGGCTGTCAGCAATCAGCCCCAGCATTTT. Protein: CASSLGRAVSNQPQHF.